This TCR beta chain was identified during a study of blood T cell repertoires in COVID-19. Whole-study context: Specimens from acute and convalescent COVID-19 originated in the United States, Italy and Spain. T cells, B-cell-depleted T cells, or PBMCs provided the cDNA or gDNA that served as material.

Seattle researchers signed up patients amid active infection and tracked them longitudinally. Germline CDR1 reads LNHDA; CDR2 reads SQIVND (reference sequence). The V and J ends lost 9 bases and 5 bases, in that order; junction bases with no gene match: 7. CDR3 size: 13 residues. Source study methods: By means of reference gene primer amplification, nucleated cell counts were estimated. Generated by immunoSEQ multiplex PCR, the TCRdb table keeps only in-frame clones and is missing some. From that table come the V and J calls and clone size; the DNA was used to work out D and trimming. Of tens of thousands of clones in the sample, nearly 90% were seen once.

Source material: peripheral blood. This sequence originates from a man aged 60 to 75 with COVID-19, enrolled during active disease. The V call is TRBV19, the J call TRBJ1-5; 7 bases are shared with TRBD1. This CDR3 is CASPGTADQPQHF. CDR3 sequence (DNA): TGTGCCAGCCCTGGGACAGCCGATCAGCCCCAGCATTTT.